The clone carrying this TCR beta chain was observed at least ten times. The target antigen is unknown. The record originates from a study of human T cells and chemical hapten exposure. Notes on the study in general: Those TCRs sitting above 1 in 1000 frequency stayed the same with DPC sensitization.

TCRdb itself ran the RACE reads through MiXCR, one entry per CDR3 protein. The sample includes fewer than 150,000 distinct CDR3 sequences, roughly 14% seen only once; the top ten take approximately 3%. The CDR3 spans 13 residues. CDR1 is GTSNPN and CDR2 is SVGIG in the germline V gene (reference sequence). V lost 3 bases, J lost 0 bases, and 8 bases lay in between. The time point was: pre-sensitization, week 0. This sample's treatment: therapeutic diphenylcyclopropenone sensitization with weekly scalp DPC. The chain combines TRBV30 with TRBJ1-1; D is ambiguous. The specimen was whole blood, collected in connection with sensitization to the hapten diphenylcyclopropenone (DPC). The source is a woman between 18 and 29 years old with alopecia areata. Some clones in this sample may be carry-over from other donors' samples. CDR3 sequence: CAWRVVMNTEAFF. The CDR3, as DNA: TGTGCCTGGAGGGTAGTCATGAACACTGAAGCTTTCTTT.